This T cell receptor (beta chain) was recorded in a study of CXCR3-negative and CXCR3-positive naive CD8 T cells. Looked up from germline, CDR1 is SGHNT and CDR2 is YENEEA. CDR3 length equals 14 residues. As concerns this clonotype: The antigen is undetermined.

Points from the study as a whole: Relative to CXCR3-negative naive cells, CXCR3-positive naive cells had more hydrophobic TRB CDR3s.

Through 5' RACE with UMI labels, the TRB cDNA libraries were prepared. TCRdb processed the 5' RACE reads again and assigns one entry to each CDR3 protein, with no DNA. Across about 130,000 distinct CDR3 sequences, the top ten clones capture about 0.61% of the sample. Sequenced: naive CXCR3+ CD8+ T cells from blood. The subset denotes: CD45RO-CCR7+CD27+CD95- naive CD8+ T cells expressing CXCR3 (TNR3+). The V call is TRBV11-3, the J call TRBJ2-7. This TCR was recovered from a human donor in good health. Some clones in this sample may be carry-over from other donors' samples. The CDR3 spells CASSLRQTTYEQYF.